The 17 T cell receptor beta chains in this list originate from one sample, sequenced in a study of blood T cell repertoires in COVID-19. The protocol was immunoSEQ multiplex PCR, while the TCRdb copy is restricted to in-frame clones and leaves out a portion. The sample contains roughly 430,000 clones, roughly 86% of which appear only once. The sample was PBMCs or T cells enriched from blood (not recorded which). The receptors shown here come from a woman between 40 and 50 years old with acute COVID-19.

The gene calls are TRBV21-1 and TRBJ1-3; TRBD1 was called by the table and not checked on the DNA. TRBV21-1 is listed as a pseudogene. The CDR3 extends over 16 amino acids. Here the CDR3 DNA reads TGTGCCAGCAGCAAAGCGCAGGGGGGACAGGGTAACACCATATATTTT. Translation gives CASSKAQGGQGNTIYF.

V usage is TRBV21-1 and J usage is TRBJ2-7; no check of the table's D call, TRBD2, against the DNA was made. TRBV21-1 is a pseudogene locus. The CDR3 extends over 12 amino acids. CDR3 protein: CASSPPGSEQYF. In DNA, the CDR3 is TGTGCCAGCAGCCCTCCGGGGTCCGAGCAGTACTTC.

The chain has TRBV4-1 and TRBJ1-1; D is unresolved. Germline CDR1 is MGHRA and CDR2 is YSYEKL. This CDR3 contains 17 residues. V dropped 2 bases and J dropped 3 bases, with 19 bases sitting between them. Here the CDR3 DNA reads TGCGCCAGCAGCCAACCCGGGGTTTACCGGGTGGACACTGAAGCTTTCTTT. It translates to CASSQPGVYRVDTEAFF.

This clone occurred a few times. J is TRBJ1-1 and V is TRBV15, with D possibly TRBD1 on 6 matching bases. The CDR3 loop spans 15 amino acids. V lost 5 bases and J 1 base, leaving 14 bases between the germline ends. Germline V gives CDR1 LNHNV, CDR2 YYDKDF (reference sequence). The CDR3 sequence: CATSPTGQQNTEAFF. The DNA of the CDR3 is TGTGCCACCAGCCCGACTGGACAGCAGAACACTGAAGCTTTCTTT.

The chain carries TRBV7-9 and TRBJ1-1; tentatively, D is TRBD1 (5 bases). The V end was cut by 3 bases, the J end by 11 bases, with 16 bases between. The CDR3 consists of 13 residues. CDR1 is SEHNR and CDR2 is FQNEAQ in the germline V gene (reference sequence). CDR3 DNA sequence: TGTGCCAGCAGCTTTGGGGTTCAGGGTGAGGCTTTCTTT. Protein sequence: CASSFGVQGEAFF.

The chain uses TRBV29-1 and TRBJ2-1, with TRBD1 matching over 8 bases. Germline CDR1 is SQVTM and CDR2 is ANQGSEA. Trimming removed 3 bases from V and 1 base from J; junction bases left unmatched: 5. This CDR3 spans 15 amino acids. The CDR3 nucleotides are TGCAGCGTTGACGGGGACAGGTTATCCTACAATGAGCAGTTCTTC. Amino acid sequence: CSVDGDRLSYNEQFF.

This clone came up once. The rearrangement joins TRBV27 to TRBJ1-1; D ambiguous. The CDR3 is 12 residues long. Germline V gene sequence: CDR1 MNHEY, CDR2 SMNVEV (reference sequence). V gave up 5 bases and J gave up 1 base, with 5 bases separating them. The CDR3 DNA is TGTGCCAGCAGTCTCCCGAACACTGAAGCTTTCTTT. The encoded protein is CASSLPNTEAFF.

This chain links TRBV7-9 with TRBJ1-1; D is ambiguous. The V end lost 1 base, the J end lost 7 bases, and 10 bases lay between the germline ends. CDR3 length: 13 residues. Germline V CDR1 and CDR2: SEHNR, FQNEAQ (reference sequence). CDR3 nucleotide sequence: TGTGCCAGCAGCTTAGAAAACGGGATTGAAGCTTTCTTT. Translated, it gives CASSLENGIEAFF.

The CDR3 DNA sequence: TGTGCCAGCACCCCGGACAGGGCAGGCTACACCTTC. As protein: CASTPDRAGYTF. The chain carries TRBV6-5 and TRBJ1-2; 8 bases are a match to TRBD1. The CDR3 has 12 amino acids. Losses at the gene ends were 7 bases for V and 8 bases for J; bases not matched to a gene: 6. Germline V gene sequence: CDR1 MNHEY, CDR2 SVGAGI.

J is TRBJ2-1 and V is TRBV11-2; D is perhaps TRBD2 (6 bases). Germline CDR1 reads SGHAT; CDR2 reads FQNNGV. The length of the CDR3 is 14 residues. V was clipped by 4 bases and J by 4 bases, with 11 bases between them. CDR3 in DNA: TGTGCCAGCAGCTCGGCGGGGACGTACAATGAGCAGTTCTTC. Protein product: CASSSAGTYNEQFF.

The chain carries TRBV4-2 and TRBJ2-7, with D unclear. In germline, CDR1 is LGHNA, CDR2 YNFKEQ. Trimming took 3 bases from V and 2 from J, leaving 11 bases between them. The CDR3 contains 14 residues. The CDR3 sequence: CASSQFASPYEQYF. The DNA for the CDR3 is TGTGCCAGCAGCCAGTTTGCCAGTCCCTACGAGCAGTACTTC.

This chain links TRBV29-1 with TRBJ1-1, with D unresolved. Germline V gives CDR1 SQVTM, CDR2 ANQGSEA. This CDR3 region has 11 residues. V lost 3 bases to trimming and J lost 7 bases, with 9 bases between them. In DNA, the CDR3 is TGCAGCGTTGATTCGGGTATTGAAGCTTTCTTT. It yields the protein CSVDSGIEAFF.

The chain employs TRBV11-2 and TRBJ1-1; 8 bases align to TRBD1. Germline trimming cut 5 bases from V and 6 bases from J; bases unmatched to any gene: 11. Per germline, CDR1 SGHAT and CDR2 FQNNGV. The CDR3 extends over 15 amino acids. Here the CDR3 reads CASSRAGQGSSEAFF. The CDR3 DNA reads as TGTGCCAGCAGCCGGGCAGGACAGGGCTCGTCTGAAGCTTTCTTT.

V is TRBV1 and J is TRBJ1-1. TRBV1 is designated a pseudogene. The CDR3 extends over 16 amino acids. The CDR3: CTSSQVGREVVTEAFF. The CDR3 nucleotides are TGCACCAGCAGCCAAGTGGGTCGGGAGGTGGTCACTGAAGCTTTCTTT.

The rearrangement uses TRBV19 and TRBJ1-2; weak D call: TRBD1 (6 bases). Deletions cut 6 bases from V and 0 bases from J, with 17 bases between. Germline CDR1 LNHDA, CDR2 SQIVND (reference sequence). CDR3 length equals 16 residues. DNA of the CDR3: TGTGCCAGTAGCCCCACTGCAGGGACAACTAACTATGGCTACACCTTC. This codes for CASSPTAGTTNYGYTF.

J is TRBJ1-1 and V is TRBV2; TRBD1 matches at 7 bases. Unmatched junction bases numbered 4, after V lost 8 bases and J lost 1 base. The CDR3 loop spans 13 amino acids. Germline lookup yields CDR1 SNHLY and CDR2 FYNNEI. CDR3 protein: CASGRDRNTEAFF. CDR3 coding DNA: TGTGCCAGCGGCCGGGACAGGAACACTGAAGCTTTCTTT.

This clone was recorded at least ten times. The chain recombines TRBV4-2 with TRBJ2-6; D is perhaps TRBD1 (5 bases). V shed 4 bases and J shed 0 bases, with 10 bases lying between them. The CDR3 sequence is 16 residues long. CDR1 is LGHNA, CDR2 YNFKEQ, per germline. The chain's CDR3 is CASSLDSYSGANVLTF. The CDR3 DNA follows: TGTGCCAGCAGCCTAGACAGTTACTCTGGGGCCAACGTCCTGACTTTC.